The 24 T cell receptor beta chains in this list originate from one sample, sequenced in a study of cytomegalovirus exposure and HLA in healthy donors. The table came from immunoSEQ multiplex PCR; TCRdb's copy has only in-frame clones and leaves some out. The repertoire holds 85,000 to 120,000 clones, with over 85% as singletons. The specimen was PBMCs. These TCRs come from a woman under 30 in good health and CMV-seronegative.

The chain joins TRBV2 to TRBJ1-1; D may be TRBD1 (6 bases). This CDR3 is built from 17 residues. Per germline, CDR1 SNHLY and CDR2 FYNNEI. Trimming shortened V by 5 bases and J by 4 bases, and 23 bases separated the two germline ends. CDR3 in amino acids: CASSKIGGQSSATEAFF. In DNA, the CDR3 is TGTGCCAGCAGTAAAATTGGGGGCCAGTCGTCGGCCACTGAAGCTTTCTTT.

The V gene is TRBV9, the J gene TRBJ2-5, with 12 bases matching TRBD2. Germline CDR1 and CDR2: SGDLS and YYNGEE. CDR3 length equals 15 residues. Trimming removed 1 base from V and 4 bases from J; junction bases left unmatched: 2. The CDR3 region is CASSVSSGGAETQYF. The CDR3 DNA sequence: TGTGCCAGCAGCGTATCTAGCGGGGGGGCAGAGACCCAGTACTTC.

This clone was picked up one time. The rearrangement joins TRBV5-1 to TRBJ2-5; TRBD1 matches 8 bases. V was clipped by 4 bases and J by 4 bases; unmatched bases: 3. The CDR3 is made up of 13 amino acids. CDR1 is SGHRS, CDR2 YFSETQ, per germline. The CDR3 DNA sequence: TGCGCCAGCAGCGAGGGGACAGGAGAGACCCAGTACTTC. It specifies CASSEGTGETQYF.

This chain joins TRBV2 and TRBJ2-5; no clear D gene. Germline loops: CDR1 SNHLY, CDR2 FYNNEI. V lost 7 bases to trimming and J lost 10 bases, with 16 bases between them. The CDR3 consists of 12 residues. In DNA form, the CDR3 reads TGTGCCAGCAACCCAGGTGGATGGGTCCAGTACTTC. Translation: CASNPGGWVQYF.

V and J are TRBV7-2 and TRBJ1-2, with TRBD1 as a possible D gene (6 bases). With 4 bases removed from V and 4 bases from J, the gap between germline ends came to 22 bases. The CDR3 sequence is 17 residues long. Germline V lookup: CDR1 SGHTA, CDR2 FQGNSA. CDR3 residues: CASSSYQVGAYAYGYTF. The CDR3 DNA reads TGTGCCAGCAGCTCCTATCAGGTGGGGGCCTACGCCTATGGCTACACCTTC.

This rearrangement joins TRBV30 to TRBJ2-2; possible D gene TRBD1, 6 bases. The CDR3 totals 17 residues. Germline CDR1 GTSNPN, CDR2 SVGIG (reference sequence). V dropped 1 base and J dropped 0 bases, with 15 bases sitting between them. CDR3 DNA: TGTGCCTGGAGTGATGCCTTGGACAGATCGAACACCGGGGAGCTGTTTTTT. This gives the protein CAWSDALDRSNTGELFF.

The rearrangement joins TRBV4-1 to TRBJ1-2; TRBD1 agrees at 9 bases. The CDR3 contains 17 residues. J gave up 4 bases and V 3 bases, and 12 bases lay outside the gene matches. Germline values: CDR1 MGHRA, CDR2 YSYEKL. CDR3 bases: TGCGCCAGCAGCCAGCGGGGACAGGGAGGATTCCTCTATGGCTACACCTTC. The encoded protein is CASSQRGQGGFLYGYTF.

The rearrangement links TRBV27 to TRBJ1-2; 7 positions agree with TRBD1. CDR1 MNHEY and CDR2 SMNVEV come from the germline V gene (reference sequence). This CDR3 is 14 amino acids long. V shed 7 bases and J 3 bases; nucleotides not matched to a gene: 8. Here the CDR3 reads CASTPTGSDYGYTF. The CDR3 bases are TGTGCCAGCACTCCGACAGGGTCAGACTATGGCTACACCTTC.

The CDR3 is CASSRRQGNEKLFF. CDR3 coding DNA: TGTGCCAGCAGCCGCCGACAGGGTAATGAAAAACTGTTTTTT. The chain joins TRBV7-2 to TRBJ1-4; TRBD1 agrees at 7 bases. Germline CDR1 is SGHTA and CDR2 is FQGNSA. V shed 5 bases and J 4 bases; nucleotides not matched to a gene: 4. The CDR3 sequence is 14 residues long.

The gene calls are TRBV9 and TRBJ2-7; TRBD1 aligns across 7 bases. Trimming removed 4 bases from V and 3 bases from J; junction bases left unmatched: 10. This CDR3 contains 15 residues. Looked up from germline, CDR1 is SGDLS and CDR2 is YYNGEE. CDR3 sequence reads: CASSPPGTAHYEQYF. In nucleotides, the CDR3 is TGTGCCAGCAGCCCGCCCGGGACAGCACACTACGAGCAGTACTTC.

The V gene is TRBV7-9, the J gene TRBJ2-7; the match to TRBD1 covers 11 bases. CDR3 size: 13 residues. The V and J ends lost 4 bases and 4 bases, in that order; junction bases with no gene match: 0. Germline CDR1 is SEHNR and CDR2 is FQNEAQ (reference sequence). Written as DNA, the CDR3 is TGTGCCAGCAGCTGGGACAGGGGGTACGAGCAGTACTTC. Translating it yields CASSWDRGYEQYF.

The chain employs TRBV19 and TRBJ1-2; 10 nucleotides align to TRBD1. The V gene end was trimmed by 5 bases and the J gene end by 2 bases; junction bases not matched to a gene: 8. This CDR3 spans 16 amino acids. Germline V gene sequence: CDR1 LNHDA, CDR2 SQIVND (reference sequence). CDR3 sequence: CASSYHSDRGNYGYTF. CDR3 nucleotide sequence: TGTGCCAGTAGTTATCACTCGGACAGGGGGAACTATGGCTACACCTTC. The variable domain in full, completed from reference TRBV19 and TRBJ1-2, reads DGGITQSPKYLFRKEGQNVTLSCEQNLNHDAMYWYRQDPGQGLRLIYYSQIVNDFQKGDIAEGYSVSREKKESFPLTVTSAQKNPTAFYLCASSYHSDRGNYGYTFGSGTRLTVV.

The rearrangement uses TRBV6-5 and TRBJ1-1; no clear D. The CDR3 sequence is 14 residues long. Trimming stripped 0 bases from V and 1 base from J, with 6 bases between. The germline CDR1 and CDR2 sequences are MNHEY and SVGAGI. The CDR3 region is CASSYSSPNTEAFF. The CDR3 DNA reads as TGTGCCAGCAGTTACTCTAGCCCGAACACTGAAGCTTTCTTT.

This sequence joins TRBV27 and TRBJ2-7; perhaps TRBD2 as D (6 bases). The V end lost 6 bases, the J end lost 1 base, and 16 bases lay between the germline ends. From germline, CDR1 is MNHEY and CDR2 SMNVEV (reference sequence). The CDR3 has 15 amino acids. The CDR3 DNA follows: TGTGCCAGCAGCGGAGCCGGGCGGGGTTCCTACGAGCAGTACTTC. Protein sequence: CASSGAGRGSYEQYF.

For the CDR3, the DNA is TGTGCCAGCAGTGAACAGGGAGGGCCCTACAATGAGCAGTTCTTC. Its protein product is CASSEQGGPYNEQFF. V gene TRBV6-1 combines with J gene TRBJ2-1, with 7 bases that match TRBD2. CDR3 length: 15 amino acids. With V trimmed by 2 bases and J by 2 bases, 3 bases remained unmatched. Germline V gene lookup returns CDR1 MNHNS and CDR2 SASEGT.

V usage is TRBV7-2 and J usage is TRBJ2-3, with 11 nucleotides matching TRBD2. With V trimmed by 3 bases and J by 5 bases, 7 bases remained unmatched. The CDR3 extends over 16 amino acids. Germline values: CDR1 SGHTA, CDR2 FQGNSA. For the CDR3, the DNA is TGTGCCAGCAGCTTTAGCGCTACTAGCGGGGGAGATACGCAGTATTTT. Amino acid sequence: CASSFSATSGGDTQYF.

The genes are TRBV7-9 and TRBJ2-2, with a tentative D call TRBD1 (6 bases). V was trimmed by 5 bases and J by 4 bases, leaving 20 bases between them. Germline assignment: CDR1 SEHNR and CDR2 FQNEAQ (reference sequence). The CDR3 spans 17 residues. The CDR3 reads CASSLSPTGLVTGELFF. The CDR3 DNA reads TGTGCCAGCAGCCTAAGCCCGACAGGATTAGTCACCGGGGAGCTGTTTTTT.

This chain connects TRBV7-9 to TRBJ1-2; 7 bases are shared with TRBD1. J was trimmed by 5 bases and V by 5 bases; bases with no gene match: 17. Looked up from germline, CDR1 is SEHNR and CDR2 is FQNEAQ (reference sequence). The CDR3 contains 17 residues. The CDR3 region is CASSLRDRGAKGYGYTF. The CDR3 nucleotides are TGTGCCAGCAGCCTGAGGGACAGAGGGGCTAAAGGGTATGGCTACACCTTC. The full variable domain, in which reference TRBV7-9 and TRBJ1-2 provide the parts outside the CDR3, is DTGVSQNPRHKITKRGQNVTFRCDPISEHNRLYWYRQTLGQGPEFLTYFQNEAQLEKSRLLSDRFSAERPKGSFSTLEIQRTEQGDSAMYLCASSLRDRGAKGYGYTFGSGTRLTVV.

The chain carries TRBV11-3 and TRBJ2-5, with 7 bases lining up with TRBD1. Germline CDR1 and CDR2: SGHNT and YENEEA. There are 17 residues in the CDR3. Losses at the gene ends were 0 bases for V and 9 bases for J; bases not matched to a gene: 16. DNA of the CDR3: TGTGCCAGCAGCTTAGAAGACAGGGCCCCCCGTTCTAGGTCCCAGTACTTC. This gives the protein CASSLEDRAPRSRSQYF.

The chain employs TRBV2 and TRBJ2-5, with a tentative D call TRBD2 (7 bases). The CDR3 covers 16 residues. V lost 8 bases and J lost 5, with 24 bases in between. Germline CDR1 and CDR2: SNHLY and FYNNEI. CDR3 protein: CASLLMWGGAYETQYF. The CDR3, as DNA: TGTGCCAGCTTATTAATGTGGGGGGGGGCGTATGAGACCCAGTACTTC.

This chain links TRBV6-1 with TRBJ1-5; D might be TRBD1 (6 bases). V dropped 10 bases and J dropped 2 bases, with 18 bases sitting between them. The CDR3 has 15 residues. Germline CDR1 MNHNS, CDR2 SASEGT. As DNA, the CDR3 is TGTGCCATCAAATCACAGGGTTGGGGCAATCAGCCCCAGCATTTT. Protein: CAIKSQGWGNQPQHF.

The CDR3 coding sequence is TGTGCCAGCAGTTTAGTGGGGGGGTCGGCTTTCTTT. This codes for CASSLVGGSAFF. The rearrangement links TRBV27 to TRBJ1-1; tentatively, D is TRBD1 (5 bases). The CDR3 spans 12 residues. Trimming took off 2 bases at V and 11 bases at J, with 12 bases between the two ends. Germline CDR1 reads MNHEY; CDR2 reads SMNVEV (reference sequence).

The CDR3 is CASSEGSDYEQYF. The CDR3 bases are TGTGCCAGCAGTGAAGGGAGCGACTACGAGCAGTACTTC. The genes are TRBV6-1 and TRBJ2-5; D is undetermined. The assigned J gene may be wrong: the sequence end matches TRBJ2-7 better. Per germline, CDR1 MNHNS and CDR2 SASEGT. The CDR3 sequence is 13 residues long.

The CDR3 DNA reads TGCGCCAGCAGCCAAGAATACACAGGGGTCTACGGCTACACCTTC. Residues: CASSQEYTGVYGYTF. The gene calls are TRBV4-1 and TRBJ1-2, with TRBD1 identical over 7 bases. The germline V gene encodes CDR1 MGHRA and CDR2 YSYEKL. Trimming removed 0 bases from V and 8 bases from J; junction bases left unmatched: 9. The CDR3 is made up of 15 amino acids.